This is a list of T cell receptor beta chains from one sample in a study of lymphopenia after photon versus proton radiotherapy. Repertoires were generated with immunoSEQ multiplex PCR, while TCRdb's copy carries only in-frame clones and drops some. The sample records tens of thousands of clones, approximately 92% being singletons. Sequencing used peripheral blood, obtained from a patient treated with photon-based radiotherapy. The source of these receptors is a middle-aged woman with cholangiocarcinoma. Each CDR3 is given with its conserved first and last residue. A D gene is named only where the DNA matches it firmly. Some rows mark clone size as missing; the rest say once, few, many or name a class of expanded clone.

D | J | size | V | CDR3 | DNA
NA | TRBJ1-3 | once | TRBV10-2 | CASSDWGNTIYF | TGCGCCAGCAGTGATTGGGGGAACACCATATATTTT
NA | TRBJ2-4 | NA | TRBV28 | CASSGLAKNIQYF | TGTGCCAGTTCAGGGTTAGCCAAAAACATTCAGTACTTC
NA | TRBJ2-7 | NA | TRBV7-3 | CASSLGVPYEQYF | TGTGCCAGCAGCCTGGGGGTTCCCTACGAGCAGTACTTC
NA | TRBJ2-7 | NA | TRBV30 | CAWSVSGKQYF | TGTGCCTGGAGTGTATCGGGGAAGCAGTACTTC
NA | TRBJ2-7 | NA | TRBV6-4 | CASLWGGAQYEQYF | TGTGCCAGCCTCTGGGGGGGCGCGCAGTACGAGCAGTACTTC
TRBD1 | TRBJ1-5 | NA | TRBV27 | CASSEGLQGRQPQHF | TGTGCCAGCAGTGAGGGGTTACAGGGGAGACAGCCCCAGCATTTT
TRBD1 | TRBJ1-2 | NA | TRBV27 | CASSQGGNYGYTF | TGTGCCAGCAGCCAGGGGGGGAATTATGGCTACACCTTC
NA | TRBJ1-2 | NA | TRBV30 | CAKMGGNYGYTF | TGTGCTAAAATGGGGGGCAACTATGGCTACACCTTC
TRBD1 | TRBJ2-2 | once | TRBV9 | CASTDRGSGELFF | TGTGCCAGCACCGACAGGGGCTCCGGGGAGCTGTTTTTT
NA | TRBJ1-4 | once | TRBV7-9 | CASSLEGLGANEKLFF | TGTGCCAGCAGCTTAGAAGGGCTGGGGGCGAATGAAAAACTGTTTTTT
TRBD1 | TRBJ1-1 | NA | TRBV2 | CASSRTGDWTFF | TGTGCCAGCAGTCGGACAGGGGATTGGACTTTCTTT
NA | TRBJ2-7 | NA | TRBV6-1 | CASAHTRDYEQYF | TGTGCCAGCGCCCATACACGGGACTACGAGCAGTACTTC
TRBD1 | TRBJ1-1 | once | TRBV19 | CASSQPQGAHTEAFF | TGTGCCAGTAGTCAACCACAGGGGGCGCATACTGAAGCTTTCTTT
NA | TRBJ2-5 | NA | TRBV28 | CASTGIRGITTGETQYF | TGTGCCAGCACAGGAATTCGCGGGATTACCACGGGAGAGACCCAGTACTTC
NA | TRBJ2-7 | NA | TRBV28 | CASSTSGGRNEQYF | NA
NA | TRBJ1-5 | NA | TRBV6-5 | CASREGDSNQPQHF | TGTGCCAGCAGAGAGGGTGATAGCAATCAGCCCCAGCATTTT
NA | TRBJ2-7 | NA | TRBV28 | CASTPGLYSYEQYF | TGTGCCAGCACCCCGGGACTTTACTCCTACGAGCAGTACTTC
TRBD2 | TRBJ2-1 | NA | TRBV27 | CASSLVKAGGWSEQFF | TGTGCCAGCAGTTTAGTTAAAGCGGGAGGATGGAGTGAGCAGTTCTTC
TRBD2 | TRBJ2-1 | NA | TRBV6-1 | CASSDVGTSGGRGEQFF | TGTGCCAGCAGTGATGTTGGGACTAGCGGGGGCCGCGGTGAGCAGTTCTTC
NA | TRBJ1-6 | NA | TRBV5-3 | CARSMSGTPAPYNSPLHF | TGTGCCAGAAGCATGTCCGGGACCCCCGCCCCTTATAATTCACCCCTCCACTTT
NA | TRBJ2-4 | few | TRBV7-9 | CASSLVGGSDIQYF | TGTGCCAGCAGCTTAGTTGGGGGTTCTGACATTCAGTACTTC
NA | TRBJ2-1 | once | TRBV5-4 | CASSPELGDNEQFF | TGTGCCAGCAGCCCTGAGCTAGGAGACAATGAGCAGTTCTTC
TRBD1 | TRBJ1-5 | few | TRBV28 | CASRPYRGGSGPQHF | TGTGCCAGCAGGCCATACAGGGGTGGTTCAGGGCCCCAGCATTTT
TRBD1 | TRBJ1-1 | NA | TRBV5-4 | CASSLPTGLHTEAFF | TGTGCCAGCAGCTTACCGACAGGGTTGCACACTGAAGCTTTCTTT
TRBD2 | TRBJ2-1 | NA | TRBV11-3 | CASSRLAGINEQFF | TGTGCCAGCAGCCGACTAGCGGGGATTAATGAGCAGTTCTTC
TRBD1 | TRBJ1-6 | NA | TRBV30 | CAWSALDRGSPLHF | TGTGCCTGGAGTGCGCTGGACAGGGGTTCACCCCTCCACTTT
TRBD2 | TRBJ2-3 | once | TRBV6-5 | CASSSSGVSTDTQYF | TGTGCCAGCAGCTCGAGCGGGGTGAGCACAGATACGCAGTATTTT
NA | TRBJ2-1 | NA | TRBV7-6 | CASSLEGVRSYNEQFF | TGTGCCAGCAGCTTAGAAGGAGTCCGCTCCTACAATGAGCAGTTCTTC
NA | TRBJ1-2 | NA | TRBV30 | CAWRRGDPNYGYTF | TGTGCCTGGAGAAGGGGGGACCCTAACTATGGCTACACCTTC
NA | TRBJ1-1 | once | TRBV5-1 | CASSWVQGRDTEAFF | TGCGCCAGCAGCTGGGTCCAGGGCCGCGACACTGAAGCTTTCTTT
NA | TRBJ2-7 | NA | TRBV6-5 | CASSPGVNWEQYF | TGTGCCAGCAGCCCAGGGGTAAATTGGGAGCAGTACTTC
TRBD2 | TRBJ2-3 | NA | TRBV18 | CASSPPSGGLTDTQYF | TGTGCCAGCTCACCACCGTCGGGGGGTTTAACAGATACGCAGTATTTT
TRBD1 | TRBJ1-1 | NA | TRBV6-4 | CASSDSRGGLEEWNTEAFF | TGTGCCAGCAGTGACTCGAGAGGGGGCTTGGAAGAATGGAACACTGAAGCTTTCTTT
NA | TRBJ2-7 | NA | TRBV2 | CASRTGSEQYF | TGTGCCAGCAGAACAGGCTCCGAGCAGTACTTC
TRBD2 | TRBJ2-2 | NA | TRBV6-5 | CASSSPRGANTGELFF | TGTGCCAGCAGTTCTCCGCGGGGGGCGAACACCGGGGAGCTGTTTTTT
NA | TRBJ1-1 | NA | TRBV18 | CASSPTAMNTEAFF | TGTGCCAGCTCACCGACAGCCATGAACACTGAAGCTTTCTTT
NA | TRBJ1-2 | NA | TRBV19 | CASSSYSRNYGYTF | TGTGCCAGTAGCTCATACTCGAGGAACTATGGCTACACCTTC
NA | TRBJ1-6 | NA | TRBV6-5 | CASSYSRFSDSPLHF | TGTGCCAGCAGTTACTCGAGGTTTTCTGATTCACCCCTCCACTTT
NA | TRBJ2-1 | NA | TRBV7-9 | CASSSRLQVDEQFF | TGTGCCAGCAGCTCTAGATTACAGGTCGATGAGCAGTTCTTC
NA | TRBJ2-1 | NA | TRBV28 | CASSFNEQFF | TGTGCCAGCAGTTTCAATGAGCAGTTCTTC
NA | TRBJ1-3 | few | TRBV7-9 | CASSFVVNTIYF | TGTGCCAGCAGCTTCGTGGTAAACACCATATATTTT